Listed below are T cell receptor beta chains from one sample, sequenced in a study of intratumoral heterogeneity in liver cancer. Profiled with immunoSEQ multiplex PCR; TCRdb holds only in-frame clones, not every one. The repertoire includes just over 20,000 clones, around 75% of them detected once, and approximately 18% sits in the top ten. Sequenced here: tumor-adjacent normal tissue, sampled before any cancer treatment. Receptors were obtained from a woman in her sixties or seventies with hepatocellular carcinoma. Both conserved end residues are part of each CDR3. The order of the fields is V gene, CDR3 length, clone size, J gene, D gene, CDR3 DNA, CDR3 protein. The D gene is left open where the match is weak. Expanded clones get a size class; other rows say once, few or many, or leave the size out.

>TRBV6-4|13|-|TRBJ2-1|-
TGTGCCAGCAGCAAAACAGGAAACAATGAGCAGTTCTTC
CASSKTGNNEQFF
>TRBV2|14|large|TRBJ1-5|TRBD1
TGTGCCAGCTGGACAGGGGTTATAGATCAGCCCCAGCATTTT
CASWTGVIDQPQHF
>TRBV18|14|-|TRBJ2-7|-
TGTGCCAGCTCACCACTCCCAGGGCCAAGCGAGCAGTACTTC
CASSPLPGPSEQYF
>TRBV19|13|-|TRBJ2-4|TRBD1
TGTGCCAGTGCCGGGACAGGAGTAAACATTCAGTACTTC
CASAGTGVNIQYF
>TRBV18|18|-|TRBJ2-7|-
TGTGCCAGCTCACGGACAGGGCCAGGCGGGGGGAGCTCCTACGAGCAGTACTTC
CASSRTGPGGGSSYEQYF
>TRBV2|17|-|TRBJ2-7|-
TGTGCCAGCAGTGATAGTGGCTTTGTACGGGACACCTACGAGCAGTACTTC
CASSDSGFVRDTYEQYF
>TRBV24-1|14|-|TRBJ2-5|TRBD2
TGTGCCACCGGTAGCGGGATGGGCGCGGAGACCCAGTACTTC
CATGSGMGAETQYF
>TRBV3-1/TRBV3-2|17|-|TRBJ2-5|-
TGTGCCAGCAGCCAAGTTGGGGGGGCCGGGGCCCAAGAGACCCAGTACTTC
CASSQVGGAGAQETQYF
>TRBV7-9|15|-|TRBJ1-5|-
TGTGCCAGCAGCCCACCCGGGAGCGCTGGTCAGCCCCAGCATTTT
CASSPPGSAGQPQHF
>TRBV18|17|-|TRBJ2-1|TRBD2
TGTGCCAGCTCGATTGGGACTAGCGGGAGCGTCTACAATGAGCAGTTCTTC
CASSIGTSGSVYNEQFF
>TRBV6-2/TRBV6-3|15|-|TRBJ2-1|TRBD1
TGTGCCAGCAGTTACGGACAGGGCTCCTACAATGAGCAGTTCTTC
CASSYGQGSYNEQFF
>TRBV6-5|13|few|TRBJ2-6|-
TGTGCCAGCAGTTCAGCTGGGGCCAACGTCCTGACTTTC
CASSSAGANVLTF
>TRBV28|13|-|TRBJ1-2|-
TGTGCCAGCAGGAGACAGTTTAACTATGGCTACACCTTC
CASRRQFNYGYTF
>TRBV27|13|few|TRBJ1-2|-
TGTGCCAGCAGATCCGGGCCTGGATATGGCTACACCTTC
CASRSGPGYGYTF
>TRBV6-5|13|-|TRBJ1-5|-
TGTGCCAGCAGTTACTCCGTGGGGGAGCCCCAGCATTTT
CASSYSVGEPQHF
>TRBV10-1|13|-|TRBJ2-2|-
TGCGCCAGCAGTGCACAGGATACCGGGGAGCTGTTTTTT
CASSAQDTGELFF
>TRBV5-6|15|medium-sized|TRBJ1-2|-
TGTGCCAGCAGCTTGGCCATACGGGCAAATAAAGGCTACACCTTC
CASSLAIRANKGYTF
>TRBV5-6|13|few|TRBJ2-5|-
TGTGCCAGCAGCTCCCGGGACCAAGAGACCCAGTACTTC
CASSSRDQETQYF
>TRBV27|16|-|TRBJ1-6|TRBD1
TGTGCCAGCAGCAGGGACAGACTCTCCTATAATTCACCCCTCCACTTT
CASSRDRLSYNSPLHF
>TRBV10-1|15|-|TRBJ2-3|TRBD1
TGCGCCAGCAGTGAGTGGACAGGGGTCACAGATACGCAGTATTTT
CASSEWTGVTDTQYF
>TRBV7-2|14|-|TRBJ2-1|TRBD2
TGTGCCAGCAGCTTAGCGGGAGGGCTGGATGAGCAGTTCTTC
CASSLAGGLDEQFF
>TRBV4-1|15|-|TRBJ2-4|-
TGCGCCAGCAGCCAAGATCTGCTAGGTGGGTCCATTCAGTACTTC
CASSQDLLGGSIQYF
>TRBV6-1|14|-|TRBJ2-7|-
TGTGCCAGCAGTGAAGCCCAGGACGGATACGAGCAGTACTTC
CASSEAQDGYEQYF
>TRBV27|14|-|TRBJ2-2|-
TGTGCCAGCAGTCCCCTCCCGGGGACCGGGGAGCTGTTTTTT
CASSPLPGTGELFF
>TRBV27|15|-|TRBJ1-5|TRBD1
TGTGCCAGCAGTTCAGGGACAGGGCTTTATCAGCCCCAGCATTTT
CASSSGTGLYQPQHF
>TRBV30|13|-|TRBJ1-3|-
TGTGCCTGGACGTTGGCCCAAGGAAACACCATATATTTT
CAWTLAQGNTIYF
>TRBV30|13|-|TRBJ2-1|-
TGTGCCTGGAGTAGCGTGTCCTACAATGAGCAGTTCTTC
CAWSSVSYNEQFF
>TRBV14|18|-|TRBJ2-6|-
TGTGCCAGCAGCCGGGCGCGCCTTTCGTTCTCTGGGGCCAACGTCCTGACTTTC
CASSRARLSFSGANVLTF
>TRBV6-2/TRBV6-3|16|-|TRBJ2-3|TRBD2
TGTGCCAGCAGTTATATATCCGGGACTAGCGAAGATACGCAGTATTTT
CASSYISGTSEDTQYF
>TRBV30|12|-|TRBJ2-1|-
TGTGCCTGGAGTTGGGCTACAAATGAGCAGTTCTTC
CAWSWATNEQFF
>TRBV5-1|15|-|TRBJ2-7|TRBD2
TGCGCCAGCAGCCCGGGACTAGCGGCCTCCTACGAGCAGTACTTC
CASSPGLAASYEQYF
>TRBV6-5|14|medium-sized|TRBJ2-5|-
TGTGCCAGCAGCCACCATGATGCGCTAGAGACCCAGTACTTC
CASSHHDALETQYF
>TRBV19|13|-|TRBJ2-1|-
TGTGCCAGCACGATGTTGGGGGGCGTTGAGCAGTTCTTC
CASTMLGGVEQFF
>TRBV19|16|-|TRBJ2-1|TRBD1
TGTGCCAGTAGTCCAGACAGGGGGTACGGGAACAATGAGCAGTTCTTC
CASSPDRGYGNNEQFF
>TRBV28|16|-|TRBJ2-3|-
TGTGCCAGCAGTTTACAACCCACGAGAGGAACAGATACGCAGTATTTT
CASSLQPTRGTDTQYF
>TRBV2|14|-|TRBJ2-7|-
TGTGCCAGCAGTGTCGAAAAGGGAACGTACGAGCAGTACTTC
CASSVEKGTYEQYF
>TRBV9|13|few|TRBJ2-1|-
TGTGCCAGCAGCGTAAGCGGGTTCAATGAGCAGTTCTTC
CASSVSGFNEQFF
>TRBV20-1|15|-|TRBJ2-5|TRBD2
TGCAGTGCTAGTAGCGGGGGGCTGGGGATCGAGACCCAGTACTTC
CSASSGGLGIETQYF
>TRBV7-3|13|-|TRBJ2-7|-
TGTGCCAGCAGCTTAAACGTGGGCTACGAGCAGTACTTC
CASSLNVGYEQYF
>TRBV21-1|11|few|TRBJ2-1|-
TGTGCCAGCAGCAAAGGGTTAGAGCAGTTCTTC
CASSKGLEQFF
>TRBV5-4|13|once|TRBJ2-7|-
TGTGCCAGCAGCTCCCAACCTCTTAACGAGCAGTACTTC
CASSSQPLNEQYF
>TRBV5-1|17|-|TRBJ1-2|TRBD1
TGCGCCAGCAGCTTGGTCGACAGGGGAGCCCTTAACTATGGCTACACCTTC
CASSLVDRGALNYGYTF
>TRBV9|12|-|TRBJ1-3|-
TGTGCCAGCAGCGTAGGAGGAAACACCATATATTTT
CASSVGGNTIYF
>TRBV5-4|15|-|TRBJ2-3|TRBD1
TGTGCCAGCAGCCGGACAGGGGGCTTCCCAGATACGCAGTATTTT
CASSRTGGFPDTQYF
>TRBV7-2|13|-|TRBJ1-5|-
TGTGCCAGCAGCTGGGATGGCAATCAGCCCCAGCATTTT
CASSWDGNQPQHF
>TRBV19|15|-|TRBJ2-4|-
TGTGCCACCCATTCCCGGGAGGGGGCGTCGAACATTCAGTACTTC
CATHSREGASNIQYF
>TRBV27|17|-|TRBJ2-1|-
TGTGCCAGCAGTTCGGGGGGCCGCGGGAGTTTCCACAATGAGCAGTTCTTC
CASSSGGRGSFHNEQFF
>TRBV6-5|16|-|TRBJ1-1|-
TGTGCCAGCAGTTACTCGTACCGGGGGCGTCGCACTGAAGCTTTCTTT
CASSYSYRGRRTEAFF
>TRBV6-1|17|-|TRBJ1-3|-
TGTGCCAGCAGTGAACGGGACATCCTTCTGGCTGGAAACACCATATATTTT
CASSERDILLAGNTIYF
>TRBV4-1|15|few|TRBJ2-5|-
TGCGCCAGCAGCCAAGCGGGGGCCCGAGAAGAGACCCAGTACTTC
CASSQAGAREETQYF
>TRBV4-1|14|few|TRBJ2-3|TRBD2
TGCGCCAGCAGCCATTTCCTAGCGGGAGATACGCAGTATTTT
CASSHFLAGDTQYF
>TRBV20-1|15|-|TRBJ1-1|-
TGCAGTGCTAGTAGACCGACTGGTATGAACACTGAAGCTTTCTTT
CSASRPTGMNTEAFF
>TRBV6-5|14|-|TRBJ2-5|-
TGTGCCAGCAGCAGGGTAATGAACCAAGAGACCCAGTACTTC
CASSRVMNQETQYF
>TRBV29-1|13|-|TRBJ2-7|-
TGCAGCGTTGCGGGCAGGGGCTCCTACGAGCAGTACTTC
CSVAGRGSYEQYF
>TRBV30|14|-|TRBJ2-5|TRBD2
TGTGCCTGGAAACGCGGGAGGGCCCAGGAGACCCAGTACTTC
CAWKRGRAQETQYF
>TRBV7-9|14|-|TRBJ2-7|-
TGTGCCAGCAGCTTAGCGGGGGCACCTTACGAGCAGTACTTC
CASSLAGAPYEQYF